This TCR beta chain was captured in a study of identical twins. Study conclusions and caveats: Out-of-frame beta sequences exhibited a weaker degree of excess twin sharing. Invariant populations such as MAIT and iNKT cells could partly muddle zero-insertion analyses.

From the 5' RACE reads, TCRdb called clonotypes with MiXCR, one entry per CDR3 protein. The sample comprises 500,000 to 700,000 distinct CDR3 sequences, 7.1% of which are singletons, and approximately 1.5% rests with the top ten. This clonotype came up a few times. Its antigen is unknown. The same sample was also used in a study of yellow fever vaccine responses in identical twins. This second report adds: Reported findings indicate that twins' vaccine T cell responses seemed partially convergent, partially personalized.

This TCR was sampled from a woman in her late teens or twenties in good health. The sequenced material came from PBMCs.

CDR3 nucleotide sequence: TGTGCCAGCAGCCAGGGGTCGGTTAGGGATAGCAATCAGCCCCAGCATTTT. Translating it yields CASSQGSVRDSNQPQHF. J is TRBJ1-5 and V is TRBV3-1; the D is unclear. Trimming shortened V by 3 bases and J by 0 bases, and 15 bases separated the two germline ends. The CDR3 is made up of 17 amino acids. From germline, CDR1 is LGHDT and CDR2 YNNKEL (reference sequence).